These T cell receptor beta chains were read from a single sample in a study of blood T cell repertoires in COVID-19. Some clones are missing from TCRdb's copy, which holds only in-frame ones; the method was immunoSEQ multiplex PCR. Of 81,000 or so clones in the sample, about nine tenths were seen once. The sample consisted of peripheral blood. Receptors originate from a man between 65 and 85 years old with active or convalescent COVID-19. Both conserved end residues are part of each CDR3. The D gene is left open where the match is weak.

CDR3aa: CASSLVPGGSSYNEQFF
CDR3nt: TGTGCCAGCAGCTTAGTACCGGGGGGAAGCTCCTACAATGAGCAGTTCTTC
v_gene: TRBV7-6
d_gene: TRBD2
j_gene: TRBJ2-1

CDR3aa: CASAKTGGAAQHF
CDR3nt: TGCGCCAGCGCGAAGACTGGAGGAGCGGCCCAGCATTTT
v_gene: TRBV4-3
d_gene: .
j_gene: TRBJ1-5

CDR3aa: CASSFSGLEQYF
CDR3nt: TGTGCCAGCAGTTTTTCAGGGCTTGAGCAGTACTTC
v_gene: TRBV12-3/TRBV12-4
d_gene: .
j_gene: TRBJ2-7

CDR3aa: CASSVGGGGGAQEQYF
CDR3nt: TGTGCCAGCAGCGTAGGAGGTGGCGGGGGGGCACAAGAGCAGTACTTC
v_gene: TRBV9
d_gene: TRBD2
j_gene: TRBJ2-7

CDR3aa: CASTPETGEVLPQHF
CDR3nt: TGTGCCAGCACTCCCGAGACGGGGGAGGTTTTGCCCCAGCATTTT
v_gene: TRBV19
d_gene: .
j_gene: TRBJ1-5

CDR3aa: CASSYRSPSSYNSPLHF
CDR3nt: TGTGCCAGCAGTTACCGCTCACCGAGCTCCTATAATTCACCCCTCCACTTT
v_gene: TRBV6-2/TRBV6-3
d_gene: .
j_gene: TRBJ1-6

CDR3aa: CATSFPGQVNEKLFF
CDR3nt: TGTGCCACCAGCTTTCCGGGACAGGTTAATGAAAAACTGTTTTTT
v_gene: TRBV15
d_gene: TRBD1
j_gene: TRBJ1-4

CDR3aa: CASSHGQGAYEQYF
CDR3nt: TGTGCCAGCAGCCACGGACAGGGGGCGTACGAGCAGTACTTC
v_gene: TRBV6-5
d_gene: TRBD1
j_gene: TRBJ2-7

CDR3aa: CASQTLGGVNTEAFF
CDR3nt: TGTGCCAGCCAGACCCTAGGGGGGGTTAATACTGAAGCTTTCTTT
v_gene: TRBV25-1
d_gene: .
j_gene: TRBJ1-1

CDR3aa: CASSDPRGDGETQYF
CDR3nt: TGTGCCAGCAGCGACCCGCGTGGAGACGGGGAGACCCAGTACTTC
v_gene: TRBV7-9
d_gene: .
j_gene: TRBJ2-5

CDR3aa: CASSLGGGVGYF
CDR3nt: TGTGCCAGCAGCTTAGGCGGCGGGGTGGGATACTTC
v_gene: TRBV13
d_gene: .
j_gene: TRBJ2-7